The 27 T cell receptor beta chains below come from one sample, sequenced in a study of graft-versus-host responses after intestinal transplantation (dated by TCRdb to about 2021). Their antigen targets remain unknown. This specimen's time point label, interpreted: cells obtained before transplantation from donor or recipient. Receptor amplification or capture employed the immunoSEQ multiplex PCR assay. TCRdb retrieved this table from immuneACCESS and kept in-frame rearrangements only. Not all clones are present; in checked studies, unresolved V genes account for under half, and no reason is known for the remainder. The sample has 90,000 to 150,000 clones on record, approximately 95% of them singletons. Jointly, the top ten make up over 2.5% of the sample. The sample here was unstimulated CD8+ T cells sorted from spleen or lymph node cells, taken before intestinal transplant. The receptors here all came from a human donor who received an intestinal transplant.

About this clone: The junction shows a germline mismatch at one end, possibly a read error. The genes are TRBV7-2 and TRBJ2-6; D possibly corresponds to TRBD1 (6 bases). This CDR3 has 19 residues. CDR1 SGHTA and CDR2 FQGNSA come from the germline V gene. The CDR3 region has the DNA TGTGCCAGCAGCCCTTCCCGCAGGGGCATTCACTCTGGGGCCAACGTCCTGGCTTTC. As protein: CASSPSRRGIHSGANVLAF.

This clone showed up just a few times. J is TRBJ1-2 and V is TRBV5-8; D is unclear. This CDR3 has 12 residues. Germline CDR1 SGHTS, CDR2 YDEGEE. The germline V and J ends were trimmed by 4 bases and 8 bases, with 12 bases remaining between them. The CDR3 DNA sequence: TGTGCCAGCAGCCGGGGAACGGGGGGCTACACCTTC. Protein sequence: CASSRGTGGYTF.

The CDR3 DNA follows: TGTGCCAGCAACCTCGAGGGCGGTACTGAAGCTTTCTTT. It translates to CASNLEGGTEAFF. This chain uses TRBV9 with TRBJ1-1, with unresolved D. Trimming pared 6 bases from V and 5 bases from J, leaving 14 bases between. CDR3 size: 13 residues. CDR1 SGDLS and CDR2 YYNGEE come from the germline V gene.

The chain has TRBV11-2 and TRBJ2-1; TRBD2 aligns across 10 bases. The CDR3 covers 16 residues. Germline V gene sequence: CDR1 SGHAT, CDR2 FQNNGV. After removal of 1 base from V and 9 bases from J, the junction contained 9 bases not matched to a gene. The CDR3: CASSLAWTSGASEQFF. CDR3 bases: TGTGCCAGCAGCTTAGCGTGGACTAGCGGTGCCAGTGAGCAGTTCTTC. Variable domain in full (rest from reference TRBV11-2 and TRBJ2-1): EAGVAQSPRYKIIEKRQSVAFWCNPISGHATLYWYQQILGQGPKLLIQFQNNGVVDDSQLPKDRFSAERLKGVDSTLKIQPAKLEDSAVYLCASSLAWTSGASEQFFGPGTRLTVL.

The J gene is TRBJ1-2, the V gene TRBV12-5; 7 positions agree with TRBD1. The ends lost 6 bases at V and 8 bases at J; junction bases unmatched: 6. The germline CDR1 and CDR2 sequences are LGHNT and FRNRAP. The CDR3 is made up of 12 amino acids. In DNA, the CDR3 is TGTGCTAGTGGCGAAGGGGGCGGCGGCTACACCTTC. Its protein product is CASGEGGGGYTF.

The chain couples TRBV28 to TRBJ1-2; TRBD1 might be the D (6 bases). The CDR3 loop spans 13 amino acids. Germline values: CDR1 MDHEN, CDR2 SYDVKM. Trimming removed 5 bases from V and 2 bases from J, with 9 bases in between. The CDR3 loop reads CASSVTGNYGYTF. The CDR3 nucleotides read TGTGCCAGCAGTGTCACAGGGAACTATGGCTACACCTTC.

This chain uses TRBV2 with TRBJ1-5; tentatively, D is TRBD1 (5 bases). Trimming pared 5 bases from V and 6 bases from J, leaving 11 bases between. The CDR3 contains 13 residues. Germline lookup yields CDR1 SNHLY and CDR2 FYNNEI. CDR3 region: CASSPGWGQPQHF. The CDR3 DNA is TGTGCCAGCAGTCCAGGGTGGGGTCAGCCCCAGCATTTT.

The CDR3 DNA reads as TGTGCCAGCCCAACGAAAAACATTCAGTACTTC. It is translated as CASPTKNIQYF. The rearrangement joins TRBV18 to TRBJ2-4; no reliable D call. Trimming left V 8 bases short and J 4 bases short, with 6 bases between. The CDR3 covers 11 residues. Germline V gene data show CDR1 as KGHSH and CDR2 as LQKENI.

The chain links TRBV9 to TRBJ1-2; 7 bases agree with TRBD1. The V gene end was trimmed by 4 bases and the J gene end by 2 bases; junction bases not matched to a gene: 14. The V gene's germline CDR1 is SGDLS and CDR2 YYNGEE. The CDR3 extends over 17 amino acids. DNA of the CDR3: TGTGCCAGCAGCCCCCCGACAGGGATAGGATGGAACTATGGCTACACCTTC. It translates to CASSPPTGIGWNYGYTF.

The chain employs TRBV2 and TRBJ2-5; D might be TRBD1 or TRBD2, each matching 5 bases. V shed 4 bases and J shed 1 base, with 13 bases lying between them. Germline V gene sequence: CDR1 SNHLY, CDR2 FYNNEI. There are 15 residues in the CDR3. Here the CDR3 DNA reads TGTGCCAGCAGTGGACTGTGGGGGACCCAAGAGACCCAGTACTTC. Amino acids: CASSGLWGTQETQYF.

V gene TRBV5-4 combines with J gene TRBJ1-1; TRBD1 agrees at 7 bases. V trimming: 4 bases; J trimming: 6 bases; junction bases outside the gene matches: 6. Germline V lookup: CDR1 SGHNT, CDR2 YYREEE (reference sequence). CDR3 length: 13 amino acids. The CDR3 region is CASSPRGIPEAFF. The CDR3 nucleotides are TGTGCCAGCAGCCCCAGGGGGATCCCTGAAGCTTTCTTT.

This chain links TRBV6-1 with TRBJ1-1; the D is unclear. Germline CDR1 and CDR2: MNHNS and SASEGT. The V and J ends lost 3 bases and 8 bases respectively, with 13 bases between them. The CDR3 covers 13 residues. Here the CDR3 reads CASSDFGKSEAFF. In DNA form, the CDR3 reads TGTGCCAGCAGTGATTTTGGGAAATCGGAAGCTTTCTTT.

The V gene is TRBV5-1, the J gene TRBJ1-2, with 10 bases fitting TRBD1. The germline V gene has CDR1 SGHRS and CDR2 YFSETQ. The CDR3 runs to 15 residues. V was clipped by 3 bases and J by 4 bases; unmatched bases: 6. The CDR3 protein is CASSSGQGFSYGYTF. The CDR3 DNA follows: TGCGCCAGCAGCTCGGGACAGGGGTTCTCCTATGGCTACACCTTC.

Notes on this clone: The CDR3 end shows no conserved phenylalanine or tryptophan, and so a read error is likely. V usage is TRBV28 and J usage is TRBJ1-2; D remains unclear. Germline CDR1 reads MDHEN; CDR2 reads SYDVKM. The V end was cut by 3 bases, the J end by 8 bases, with 16 bases between. The CDR3 runs 14 residues. CDR3 region: CASSLPLRAEGYTL. In DNA, the CDR3 is TGTGCCAGCAGTTTGCCCTTAAGGGCTGAAGGCTACACCCTC.

This chain uses TRBV9 with TRBJ1-1; 8 bases line up with TRBD1. Germline CDR1 SGDLS, CDR2 YYNGEE. The CDR3 is made up of 13 amino acids. The V gene end was trimmed by 3 bases and the J gene end by 6 bases; junction bases not matched to a gene: 4. CDR3 nucleotides: TGTGCCAGCAGCGCGACAGGGGCGGCTGAAGCTTTCTTT. This sequence encodes CASSATGAAEAFF. Full variable domain (rest looked up from reference TRBV9 and TRBJ1-1): DSGVTQTPKHLITATGQRVTLRCSPRSGDLSVYWYQQSLDQGLQFLIQYYNGEERAKGNILERFSAQQFPDLHSELNLSSLELGDSALYFCASSATGAAEAFFGQGTRLTVV.

This clone was seen just once. The chain uses TRBV4-3 and TRBJ2-7; TRBD2 agrees at 9 bases. The CDR3 consists of 14 residues. The ends lost 5 bases at V and 3 bases at J; junction bases unmatched: 5. CDR1 LGHNA and CDR2 YSLEER come from the germline V gene. The CDR3 region is CASSSLAGGYEQYF. CDR3 nucleotides: TGCGCCAGCAGCTCACTAGCGGGTGGCTACGAGCAGTACTTC.

The chain carries TRBV2 and TRBJ2-7, with D perhaps matching TRBD2 (5 bases). V was shortened by 3 bases and J by 4 bases, with 7 bases between the two germline ends. This CDR3 region has 12 residues. CDR1 is SNHLY and CDR2 is FYNNEI in the germline V gene. Here the CDR3 reads CASSDRGYEQYF. Written as DNA, the CDR3 is TGTGCCAGCAGTGATAGAGGGTACGAGCAGTACTTC.

V gene TRBV9 combines with J gene TRBJ2-5; D unresolved. This CDR3 has 15 amino acids. Trimming pared 0 bases from V and 5 bases from J, leaving 14 bases between. Germline CDR1 SGDLS, CDR2 YYNGEE. The CDR3 region is CASSVVEDSRETQYF. In DNA, the CDR3 is TGTGCCAGCAGCGTAGTAGAGGATTCGCGGGAGACCCAGTACTTC.

The chain carries TRBV13 and TRBJ2-5; D is perhaps TRBD2 (6 bases). The J call may be wrong; the DNA end is better matched by TRBJ2-7. The CDR3 extends over 12 amino acids. Germline V gene lookup returns CDR1 PRHDT and CDR2 FYEKMQ (reference sequence). The CDR3 DNA is TGTGCCAGCAGCTCCCGGGGGTACGAGCAGTACTTC. Translation: CASSSRGYEQYF.

The chain is built from TRBV11-1 and TRBJ2-1, with D possibly matching TRBD1 (6 bases). Trimming took 3 bases from V and 7 from J, leaving 16 bases between them. In germline, CDR1 is SGHAT, CDR2 FQDESV (reference sequence). This CDR3 spans 15 amino acids. The CDR3 bases are TGTGCCAGCAGCTTGGGCAGGGGAACCCGTAATGAGCAGTTCTTC. It translates to CASSLGRGTRNEQFF.

This clone was seen just once. This chain connects TRBV28 to TRBJ2-7; D uncertain. The CDR3 has 13 residues. Germline V gives CDR1 MDHEN, CDR2 SYDVKM. With 5 bases removed from V and 0 bases from J, the gap between germline ends came to 8 bases. The CDR3 reads CASSPPASYEQYF. DNA of the CDR3: TGTGCCAGCAGTCCCCCGGCCTCCTACGAGCAGTACTTC. Looking up the rest from reference TRBV28 and TRBJ2-7 gives the full variable domain: DVKVTQSSRYLVKRTGEKVFLECVQDMDHENMFWYRQDPGLGLRLIYFSYDVKMKEKGDIPEGYSVSREKKERFSLILESASTNQTSMYLCASSPPASYEQYFGPGTRLTVT.

The rearrangement uses TRBV30 and TRBJ2-3; D call uncertain. V was shortened by 0 bases and J by 0 bases, with 7 bases between the two germline ends. From germline, CDR1 is GTSNPN and CDR2 SVGIG (reference sequence). The CDR3 has 14 residues. In DNA form, the CDR3 reads TGTGCCTGGAGTGTGGAGCAGAGCACAGATACGCAGTATTTT. This sequence encodes CAWSVEQSTDTQYF.

J is TRBJ2-1 and V is TRBV28; D might be TRBD2 (5 bases). V gave up 3 bases and J gave up 7 bases, with 7 bases separating them. Germline values: CDR1 MDHEN, CDR2 SYDVKM. This CDR3 has 12 residues. The CDR3 loop reads CASSFPGNEQFF. The CDR3 DNA reads TGTGCCAGCAGTTTTCCGGGGAATGAGCAGTTCTTC.

The chain has TRBV2 and TRBJ1-4, with 8 positions matching TRBD1. Germline V gene lookup returns CDR1 SNHLY and CDR2 FYNNEI. The CDR3 contains 15 residues. J lost 5 bases, V lost 5 bases, and 7 bases had no gene match. The CDR3 bases are TGTGCCAGCAGTATTTGGACAGGGAAGAATGAAAAACTGTTTTTT. Translating gives CASSIWTGKNEKLFF.

The V call is TRBV5-1, the J call TRBJ2-7, with 10 bases aligning to TRBD1. The CDR3 is 15 amino acids. Germline CDR1 and CDR2: SGHRS and YFSETQ. The V segment lost 4 bases and the J segment 3 bases; nucleotides outside the gene matches: 7. The CDR3 region has the DNA TGCGCCAGCAGCCCGTGGACAGGGGGGATCTACGAGCAGTACTTC. This codes for CASSPWTGGIYEQYF.

This clone was seen just once. The chain is built from TRBV2 and TRBJ2-1, with 13 bases lining up with TRBD2. Trimming took 2 bases from V and 8 from J; bases not matched to a gene: 6. This CDR3 has 16 residues. From germline, CDR1 is SNHLY and CDR2 FYNNEI. The CDR3 protein is CASSELGTSGIDEQFF. DNA of the CDR3: TGTGCCAGCAGTGAATTAGGGACTAGCGGGATCGATGAGCAGTTCTTC.

V is TRBV5-4 and J is TRBJ1-1; D perhaps matches TRBD1 (5 bases). This CDR3 is built from 13 residues. Germline assignment: CDR1 SGHNT and CDR2 YYREEE (reference sequence). Trimming took off 2 bases at V and 7 bases at J, with 12 bases between the two ends. DNA for the CDR3: TGTGCCAGCAGCTTAGATGGGGACTTTGAAGCTTTCTTT. It translates to CASSLDGDFEAFF. The full variable domain, its missing parts supplied by reference TRBV5-4 and TRBJ1-1, is ETGVTQSPTHLIKTRGQQVTLRCSSQSGHNTVSWYQQALGQGPQFIFQYYREEENGRGNFPPRFSGLQFPNYSSELNVNALELDDSALYLCASSLDGDFEAFFGQGTRLTVV.